The present entry profiles one TCR beta chain with its context. This entry is derived from a study of esophageal squamous cell carcinoma under preoperative chemotherapy. Stated time point: before preoperative PTX-NDP chemotherapy. The CDR3 runs 14 residues. V was cut by 9 bases and J by 0 bases, with 11 bases left in between. Germline CDR1 is MNHNS and CDR2 is SASEGT. TCRdb re-derived calls from the PCR reads in MiXCR, one entry per CDR3 protein. This table holds roughly 12,000 distinct CDR3 sequences, under 65% found once. The clonotype originates from a human donor with esophageal squamous cell carcinoma. The donor label of this sample is uncertain. The genes are TRBV6-1 and TRBJ2-2, with D perhaps matching TRBD2 (6 bases). This sample was gathered from a patient given preoperative chemotherapy. CDR3 sequence reads: CASASESNTGELFF. The CDR3 bases are TGTGCCAGTGCTAGCGAATCGAACACCGGGGAGCTGTTTTTT.